Listed below are T cell receptor beta chains from one sample, sequenced in a study of CD8+CD57+ T cells in acquired aplastic anemia. One entry per CDR3 protein, called by TCRdb with MiXCR from the reads. The profile shows about 200,000 distinct CDR3 sequences, less than 75% of them singletons. Sequenced sample: sorted CD4+, CD8+, or CD8+CD57+ T cells (not recorded which) from PBMCs. Receptor source: a human donor with aplastic anemia. Each CDR3 is given with its conserved first and last residue. D genes are given only for firm matches. Size is omitted from some rows. Given values are once, few, many or a class for expanded clones.

j_call,clone_size,d_call,v_call,cdr3_nt,cdr3_aa
TRBJ1-2,NA,TRBD1,TRBV25-1,TGTGCCAGCAGGATGGCCGGGACAGGCTATGGCTACACCTTC,CASRMAGTGYGYTF
TRBJ1-1,NA,TRBD1,TRBV5-1,TGCGCCAGCAGATTGAGACAGGGTGACACTGAAGCTTTCTTT,CASRLRQGDTEAFF
TRBJ1-1,NA,TRBD1,TRBV24-1,TGTGCCACCAGTGATTGGGGAGGGGGCAGGGCTTTCTTT,CATSDWGGGRAFF
TRBJ2-1,NA,NA,TRBV15,TGTGCCACCAGCAGAGATAGGGACACTTACAATGAGCAGTTCTTC,CATSRDRDTYNEQFF
TRBJ2-5,few,TRBD1,TRBV15,TGTGCCACCAGCAGACCTGGACAGGGAGGAGAGACCCAGTACTTC,CATSRPGQGGETQYF
TRBJ2-5,NA,TRBD2,TRBV14,TGTGCCAGCAGCCAAGTAAGGACTAGCGGGGGCCAAGAGACCCAGTACTTC,CASSQVRTSGGQETQYF
TRBJ2-5,NA,NA,TRBV2,TGTGCCAGCAGCGTAGAGGGGGCGGGGGAGACCCAGTACTTC,CASSVEGAGETQYF
TRBJ2-5,many,NA,TRBV7-2,TGTGCCAGCAGCTTAGGATGGGGCGACGGTAACCTAGAGACCCAGTACTTC,CASSLGWGDGNLETQYF
TRBJ1-5,NA,TRBD1,TRBV20-1,TGCAGTGCTAGAGAAGGGACAGAAGCGAGTCAGCCCCAGCATTTT,CSAREGTEASQPQHF
TRBJ2-1,NA,NA,TRBV24-1,TGTGCCACCAGTGATTGGGACAAGTACAATGAGCAGTTCTTC,CATSDWDKYNEQFF
TRBJ1-1,few,TRBD1,TRBV19,TGTGCCAGTAGAAGGGGGCAGGTGAACACTGAAGCTTTCTTT,CASRRGQVNTEAFF
TRBJ1-2,NA,NA,TRBV24-1,TGTGCCACCAGTGACCGTAAACAGGGAACATATGGCTACACCTTC,CATSDRKQGTYGYTF
TRBJ2-5,NA,NA,TRBV9,TGTGCCAGCAGCCCCCGGCAGTCGACTGCCCAGTACTTC,CASSPRQSTAQYF
TRBJ2-3,NA,TRBD2,TRBV7-9,TGTGCCAGCAGCGTTCCTAGCGGATACACAGATACGCAGTATTTT,CASSVPSGYTDTQYF
TRBJ1-3,NA,NA,TRBV7-2,TGTGCCAGCAGCTTATCTACTGGACCCCTCGGAGGCACCATATATTTT,CASSLSTGPLGGTIYF
TRBJ2-7,NA,NA,TRBV11-2,TGTGCCAGCAGTTCGCAGGGGGTCGGGAGCGAGCAGTACTTC,CASSSQGVGSEQYF
TRBJ2-7,NA,TRBD1,TRBV12-3/TRBV12-4,TGTGCCAGCAGGTCCGGGACAGGACCCTACGAGCAGTACTTC,CASRSGTGPYEQYF
TRBJ2-7,NA,NA,TRBV24-1,TGTGCCACCGAAGAGGACTACCCCTCCTACGAGCAGTACTTC,CATEEDYPSYEQYF
TRBJ1-5,NA,NA,TRBV10-1,TGCGCCAGCAGTGAGGGTGATCAGCCCCAGCATTTT,CASSEGDQPQHF
TRBJ1-3,NA,NA,TRBV7-7,TGTGCTAGCAGCTTAGATGACGGCCCTGGAAACACCATATATTTT,CASSLDDGPGNTIYF
TRBJ2-3,once,NA,TRBV2,TGTGCCAGCTGGGTGAGTCAAGCAGATACGCAGTATTTT,CASWVSQADTQYF
TRBJ2-7,many,NA,TRBV2,TGTGCCAGCAGTGGGGGCAGCTCCTACGAGCAGTACTTC,CASSGGSSYEQYF
TRBJ1-6,few,NA,TRBV10-3,TGTGCCATCAGTGAGTCTGGGGCAGCACCCCTCCACTTT,CAISESGAAPLHF
TRBJ2-3,NA,NA,TRBV7-9,TGTGCCAGCAGCGACCGGGACCAGGATACGCAGTATTTT,CASSDRDQDTQYF
TRBJ2-7,NA,TRBD1,TRBV5-1,TGCGCCAGCAGCTCAATAACCGGGACAGGGCCCTACGAGCAGTACTTC,CASSSITGTGPYEQYF
TRBJ1-2,NA,NA,TRBV29-1,TGCAGCGTCTTAGCTGGGGCTGGCTACACCTTC,CSVLAGAGYTF
TRBJ2-2,once,NA,TRBV2,TGTGCCAGCAGTGAAGCTTGGACCGGGGAGCTGTTTTTT,CASSEAWTGELFF
TRBJ1-2,NA,NA,TRBV20-1,TGCAGTGCTAGATTGACAGGCGGCTACACCTTC,CSARLTGGYTF
TRBJ2-7,NA,TRBD1,TRBV25-1,TGTGCCAGCAGCTTGGGGCAGGGGGAAGACTACGAGCAGTACTTC,CASSLGQGEDYEQYF
TRBJ2-2,few,NA,TRBV12-3/TRBV12-4,TGTGCCAGCAGTTCAAGCGTAAACACCGGGGAGCTGTTTTTT,CASSSSVNTGELFF
TRBJ2-5,NA,TRBD1,TRBV14,TGTGCCAGCAGCCCTCGACAGGGGCCGCGACAACAGACCCAGTACTTC,CASSPRQGPRQQTQYF
TRBJ2-3,NA,NA,TRBV6-6,TGTGCCAGCAGTTACGGGACCCTGAGGCGGGATACGCAGTATTTC,CASSYGTLRRDTQYF
TRBJ2-7,NA,NA,TRBV25-1,TGTGCCAGCAGCAGGACAGGGAGGGCCCCCTACGAGCAGTACTTC,CASSRTGRAPYEQYF
TRBJ1-4,NA,NA,TRBV9,TGTGCCAGCAGCGTAGAGGGCCGGACAGTGGCAGGGGAAAAACTGTTTTTT,CASSVEGRTVAGEKLFF
TRBJ2-5,few,TRBD1,TRBV24-1,TGTGCCACCAGTGATGTAGGGACAGCCCAAGAGACCCAGTACTTC,CATSDVGTAQETQYF
TRBJ2-7,many,NA,TRBV5-1,TGCGCCAGCAGCTATTTGTACGAGCAGTACTTC,CASSYLYEQYF
TRBJ2-7,NA,TRBD2,TRBV6-5,TGTGCCAGCAGTTATTTACGGGGGGTCTACGAGCAGTACTTC,CASSYLRGVYEQYF
TRBJ1-1,NA,NA,TRBV24-1,TGTGCCACCAGTGAGCCAGACAGCCGGGAAGCTTTCTTT,CATSEPDSREAFF
TRBJ2-7,NA,NA,TRBV20-1,TGCAGTAAATGGGGTAGCAGAGACGAGCAGTACTTC,CSKWGSRDEQYF
TRBJ2-1,NA,TRBD2,TRBV2,TGTGCCAGCAGTCACGACGAGACTAGCTACTACAATGAGCAGTTCTTC,CASSHDETSYYNEQFF
TRBJ2-3,NA,NA,TRBV24-1,TGTGCCAGTTCCCGTGAGGGGACCACAGATACGCAGTATTTT,CASSREGTTDTQYF
TRBJ2-7,NA,TRBD1,TRBV20-1,TGCAGTGCTAGAGGGGGACAGTCGGAGGAGCAGTACTTC,CSARGGQSEEQYF
TRBJ1-1,many,NA,TRBV5-1,TGCGCCAGCACCCTCGGGGATCTCCTGAACACTGAAGCTTTCTTT,CASTLGDLLNTEAFF
TRBJ2-2,NA,TRBD2,TRBV7-3,TGTGCCAGCAGTCTTCCGGGACTAACAACCGGGGAGCTGTTTTTT,CASSLPGLTTGELFF
TRBJ2-7,NA,TRBD1,TRBV2,TGTGCCAGCTCACCATTATCAGGGGGCTCTGCCGAGCAGTACTTC,CASSPLSGGSAEQYF
TRBJ1-2,NA,TRBD1,TRBV7-8,TGTGCCAGCAGCTTATATCTTTCCCCCCAGGGGGGTAATGGCTACACCTTC,CASSLYLSPQGGNGYTF
TRBJ2-1,NA,NA,TRBV7-7,TGTGCTAGCAGCCCCGCTCGTGGGCGTTCCCCAAACAATGAGCAGTTCTTC,CASSPARGRSPNNEQFF
TRBJ2-5,NA,TRBD1,TRBV9,TGTGCCAGCAGCGTTAGACAGGGGCAAGAGACCCGGTACTTC,CASSVRQGQETRYF
TRBJ1-1,NA,TRBD1,TRBV5-1,TGCGCCAGCAGCATGTACAGGGGACGAACTGAAGCTTTCTTT,CASSMYRGRTEAFF
TRBJ2-5,NA,TRBD2,TRBV7-2,TGTGCCAGCAGCCTTCGCCGGGGGGGCATAGAGACCCAGTACTTC,CASSLRRGGIETQYF
TRBJ2-1,many,TRBD2,TRBV7-9,TGTGCCAGCAGCCCTAGCGGGGCGAATGAGCAGTTCTTC,CASSPSGANEQFF
TRBJ1-3,NA,NA,TRBV5-8,TGTGCCAGCAGCCCGACAGAAACCGGAAACACCATATATTTT,CASSPTETGNTIYF
TRBJ2-7,NA,NA,TRBV5-1,TGCGCCAGCAGCTTGGCTGGGTACCGCGGCGAGCAGTACTTC,CASSLAGYRGEQYF
TRBJ1-6,few,NA,TRBV15,TGTGCCACCAGCAACGCCGGGTCCGTGAATTCACCCCTCCACTTT,CATSNAGSVNSPLHF